These 14 T cell receptor beta chains came from one sample sequenced in a study of blood T cell repertoires in COVID-19. Sequencing was performed with immunoSEQ multiplex PCR; in TCRdb, only in-frame clones are kept and a portion is missing. The table lists 200,000 to 250,000 clones, roughly 85% of them singletons. Material: peripheral blood. These receptors were collected from an elderly woman with acute or convalescent COVID-19.

The chain is built from TRBV11-3 and TRBJ2-3; 7 bases line up with TRBD1. The CDR3 consists of 15 residues. CDR1 is SGHNT and CDR2 is YENEEA in the germline V gene. The V gene end was trimmed by 5 bases and the J gene end by 6 bases; junction bases not matched to a gene: 11. CDR3 protein: CASSQKGQPSDTQYF. In DNA form, the CDR3 reads TGTGCCAGCAGCCAGAAGGGACAGCCGTCGGATACGCAGTATTTT.

The rearrangement joins TRBV29-1 to TRBJ1-2; D might be TRBD1 (5 bases). This CDR3 contains 14 residues. Germline V gene data show CDR1 as SQVTM and CDR2 as ANQGSEA. V lost 7 bases, J lost 2 bases, and 17 bases lay in between. CDR3 in amino acids: CSGGGGGANYGYTF. The CDR3 DNA is TGCAGCGGTGGGGGGGGAGGCGCAAACTATGGCTACACCTTC.

The rearrangement links TRBV11-3 to TRBJ2-3, with 7 bases aligning to TRBD2. The germline CDR1 and CDR2 sequences are SGHNT and YENEEA. This CDR3 contains 14 residues. J was trimmed by 3 bases and V by 6 bases; bases with no gene match: 6. CDR3 coding DNA: TGTGCCAGCAGAAGCGGGGCGGGAACAGATACGCAGTATTTT. It specifies CASRSGAGTDTQYF. Combining the CDR3 with reference TRBV11-3 and TRBJ2-3 gives the whole variable domain EAGVVQSPRYKIIEKKQPVAFWCNPISGHNTLYWYLQNLGQGPELLIRYENEEAVDDSQLPKDRFSAERLKGVDSTLKIQPAELGDSAVYLCASRSGAGTDTQYFGPGTRLTVL.

DNA for the CDR3: TGTGCCAGCAGCTTAGCACAGGGGGCTAGGACTGAAGCTTTCTTT. It translates to CASSLAQGARTEAFF. V gene TRBV7-2 combines with J gene TRBJ1-1, with TRBD1 matching 9 bases. There are 15 residues in the CDR3. The V segment lost 0 bases and the J segment 5 bases; nucleotides outside the gene matches: 4. CDR1 is SGHTA and CDR2 is FQGNSA in the germline V gene.

The chain uses TRBV3-1 (or the pseudogene TRBV3-2) and TRBJ1-5, with D possibly matching TRBD1 (5 bases). With 0 bases removed from V and 6 bases from J, the gap between germline ends came to 15 bases. The CDR3 contains 16 residues. Germline V lookup: CDR1 LGHDT, CDR2 YNNKEL (reference sequence). The DNA for the CDR3 is TGTGCCAGCAGCCAAGATGTGGGGCCCCACAGTCAGCCCCAGCATTTT. This codes for CASSQDVGPHSQPQHF.

The chain joins TRBV7-8 to TRBJ2-1; D might be TRBD2 (6 bases). Germline values: CDR1 SGHVS, CDR2 FQNEAQ. V was shortened by 1 base and J by 0 bases, with 22 bases between the two germline ends. The CDR3 extends over 20 amino acids. The CDR3 nucleotides read TGTGCCAGCAGCTTAGGGGACTTGCGGGGCCCGCGCAGCTCCTACAATGAGCAGTTCTTC. Encoded protein: CASSLGDLRGPRSSYNEQFF.

This clone has a handful of counts. The chain is built from TRBV6-2 or TRBV6-3 and TRBJ1-2, with D tentatively TRBD1 (6 bases). The CDR3 sequence is 14 residues long. Germline V gene sequence: CDR1 MNHEY, CDR2 SVGEGT. V lost 5 bases and J 5 bases, leaving 15 bases between the germline ends. The CDR3 DNA reads as TGTGCCAGCAGTCGCGCAGGGGTGCGGTATGGCTACACCTTC. Residues: CASSRAGVRYGYTF.

This clone was detected once. The chain joins TRBV12-3 or TRBV12-4 to TRBJ1-1; the match to TRBD1 covers 7 bases. There are 13 residues in the CDR3. With V trimmed by 8 bases and J by 0 bases, 3 bases remained unmatched. CDR3 in amino acids: CASQGQLNTEAFF. The CDR3 DNA sequence: TGTGCCAGCCAGGGACAGTTGAACACTGAAGCTTTCTTT.

The chain couples TRBV7-8 to TRBJ1-2; perhaps TRBD1 as D (5 bases). CDR3 length: 16 residues. V dropped 3 bases and J dropped 4 bases, with 18 bases sitting between them. Looked up from germline, CDR1 is SGHVS and CDR2 is FQNEAQ. The DNA of the CDR3 is TGTGCCAGCAGCTTTCGTCGGCAGGGTAGACCCTATGGCTACACCTTC. Translated, it gives CASSFRRQGRPYGYTF.

The chain uses TRBV25-1 and TRBJ2-3; 10 positions match TRBD1. The germline V gene has CDR1 MGHDK and CDR2 SYGVNS. Trimming cost V 6 bases and J 3 bases; bases outside gene matches: 6. The CDR3 is 15 residues long. DNA of the CDR3: TGTGCCAGCAGCCAGAGACAGGGGGCTACAGATACGCAGTATTTT. This translates into CASSQRQGATDTQYF.

V gene TRBV7-8 combines with J gene TRBJ2-5; 7 bases fit TRBD2. This CDR3 region has 15 residues. V shed 1 base and J 5 bases; nucleotides not matched to a gene: 7. Germline V gene sequence: CDR1 SGHVS, CDR2 FQNEAQ. This CDR3 is CASSLGTQGGETQYF. DNA of the CDR3: TGTGCCAGCAGCTTAGGAACCCAGGGAGGGGAGACCCAGTACTTC.

This chain joins TRBV28 and TRBJ2-3; D possibly corresponds to TRBD2 (7 bases). CDR3 size: 15 residues. Germline V gene sequence: CDR1 MDHEN, CDR2 SYDVKM. The V end was cut by 4 bases, the J end by 3 bases, with 14 bases between. CDR3 in DNA: TGTGCCAGCAGTTCCCGACGGGGGGCGACAGATACGCAGTATTTT. Translating gives CASSSRRGATDTQYF. Full variable domain (rest looked up from reference TRBV28 and TRBJ2-3): DVKVTQSSRYLVKRTGEKVFLECVQDMDHENMFWYRQDPGLGLRLIYFSYDVKMKEKGDIPEGYSVSREKKERFSLILESASTNQTSMYLCASSSRRGATDTQYFGPGTRLTVL.

This chain uses TRBV5-4 with TRBJ2-4; 9 nucleotides agree with TRBD2. This CDR3 is 17 amino acids long. Per germline, CDR1 SGHNT and CDR2 YYREEE (reference sequence). J lost 1 base, V lost 4 bases, and 9 bases had no gene match. CDR3 in amino acids: CASSRASSGGAKNIQYF. CDR3 DNA sequence: TGTGCCAGCAGCCGTGCTAGCAGCGGGGGGGCCAAAAACATTCAGTACTTC.

In its sample, this clone was seen once. V gene TRBV7-9 combines with J gene TRBJ2-4, with D perhaps matching TRBD1 (5 bases). The V and J ends lost 1 base and 1 base respectively, with 5 bases between them. From germline, CDR1 is SEHNR and CDR2 FQNEAQ (reference sequence). The CDR3 totals 14 residues. CDR3 in DNA: TGTGCCAGCAGCTTAGACAGGGCCAAAAACATTCAGTACTTC. Protein: CASSLDRAKNIQYF.